This T cell receptor beta chain originates from a study of blood T cells in healthy people across ages. Study observations and caveats: Compared with aged donors, long-lived donors showed fewer expanded clones, suggesting selection. Age advanced and TCR beta diversity per million T cells fell, roughly linearly.

Primed by a sample-barcoded 5' primer and a J-beta primer mix, a second PCR proceeded for 7 to 11 cycles. TCRdb independently ran MiXCR on the 5' RACE reads; one entry per CDR3 protein. The sample consists of 1.5 million to 2 million distinct CDR3 sequences, 28% of them appearing once. The people who gave samples were healthy Caucasians from Russia, aged roughly 6 to 100. CDR1 is SGHRS and CDR2 is YFSETQ in the germline V gene. The V end lost 4 bases, the J end lost 5 bases, and 15 bases lay between the germline ends. The CDR3 length is 14 residues. In this sample, this clonotype turned up a few times. Its matching antigen is unknown.

The chain carries TRBV5-1 and TRBJ2-5; no reliable D call. Sequences were obtained from blood. This TCR was recovered from a woman in her thirties in good health. The CDR3 here is CASSPTGSRETQYF. The DNA of the CDR3 is TGCGCCAGCAGCCCAACCGGGTCGAGGGAGACCCAGTACTTC.